What follows are 26 T cell receptor beta chains derived from one specimen sequenced in a study of cytomegalovirus exposure and HLA in healthy donors. The PCR made use of 60 Vbeta and 13 Jbeta primers. Using immunoSEQ multiplex PCR, the repertoire was profiled, and TCRdb retains in-frame clones only, with some absent. The table includes 100,000 to 150,000 clones, about 81% detected once. Sequences were obtained from PBMCs. All receptors come from a woman in her thirties or forties in good health and CMV-seropositive.

CDR3 DNA sequence: TGCGCCAGCAGCGTGGACAGGGCAAACGGGGAGCTGTTTTTT. Residues: CASSVDRANGELFF. V usage is TRBV5-1 and J usage is TRBJ2-2, with 8 bases that match TRBD1. This CDR3 comprises 14 residues. V was clipped by 4 bases and J by 7 bases; unmatched bases: 6. Germline V lookup: CDR1 SGHRS, CDR2 YFSETQ.

The chain employs TRBV6-6 and TRBJ1-2, with D uncertain. V lost 5 bases, J lost 9 bases, and 16 bases lay in between. The germline V gene has CDR1 MNHNY and CDR2 SVGAGI (reference sequence). This CDR3 has 13 residues. The CDR3 reads CASSPVVSESYTF. The CDR3 DNA reads TGTGCCAGCAGTCCCGTGGTGAGTGAGAGCTACACCTTC.

This rearrangement joins TRBV7-2 to TRBJ1-2, with 9 bases identical to TRBD1. There are 14 residues in the CDR3. Germline CDR1 reads SGHTA; CDR2 reads FQGNSA. V dropped 3 bases and J dropped 7; count of bases not matched to a gene: 6. The CDR3 DNA sequence: TGTGCCAGCAGCTTCCTACAGGGGGCGGGTGGCTACACCTTC. It is translated as CASSFLQGAGGYTF.

The rearrangement joins TRBV5-1 to TRBJ1-5; 11 bases agree with TRBD1. Unmatched junction bases numbered 2, after V lost 3 bases and J lost 3 bases. Per germline, CDR1 SGHRS and CDR2 YFSETQ. The CDR3 length is 15 residues. CDR3 DNA sequence: TGCGCCAGCAGCTCGGGACAGGGGGACAATCAGCCCCAGCATTTT. Its translation: CASSSGQGDNQPQHF.

The gene calls are TRBV7-6 and TRBJ1-2; the match to TRBD1 covers 7 bases. With V trimmed by 5 bases and J by 4 bases, 13 bases remained unmatched. The V gene's germline CDR1 is SGHVS and CDR2 FNYEAQ. The CDR3 consists of 16 residues. CDR3 in amino acids: CASSDSLRTGSYGYTF. CDR3 coding DNA: TGTGCCAGCAGCGACAGCCTCCGGACAGGTTCCTATGGCTACACCTTC.

The rearrangement links TRBV14 to TRBJ1-1, with D possibly being TRBD1 (5 bases). Per germline, CDR1 SGHDN and CDR2 FVKESK. V was trimmed by 4 bases and J by 3 bases, leaving 9 bases between them. The CDR3 extends over 13 amino acids. CDR3 sequence (DNA): TGTGCCAGCAGCCGGCCAGGGTACACTGAAGCTTTCTTT. This sequence encodes CASSRPGYTEAFF.

V gene TRBV30 combines with J gene TRBJ2-3; D may be TRBD1 (7 bases). The CDR3 totals 13 residues. Germline V CDR1 and CDR2: GTSNPN, SVGIG (reference sequence). With 6 bases removed from V and 6 bases from J, the gap between germline ends came to 16 bases. Written as DNA, the CDR3 is TGTGCCTGTAACAGGGGAGGTAGGGATACGCAGTATTTT. Amino acids: CACNRGGRDTQYF.

The chain is built from TRBV27 and TRBJ1-2; D is unclear. Germline V CDR1 and CDR2: MNHEY, SMNVEV (reference sequence). The CDR3 has 14 amino acids. V was trimmed by 6 bases and J by 4 bases, leaving 15 bases between them. CDR3 DNA: TGTGCCAGCAGCCCCCTCCTTCGAGGCTATGGCTACACCTTC. It codes for CASSPLLRGYGYTF.

The gene calls are TRBV5-1 and TRBJ2-2, with D possibly being TRBD2 (6 bases). V was shortened by 3 bases and J by 4 bases, with 16 bases between the two germline ends. Germline-derived CDR1 and CDR2 are SGHRS and YFSETQ. The CDR3 loop spans 16 amino acids. The CDR3 DNA sequence: TGCGCCAGCAGCTGGAGGGACCCCACGAGCACCGGGGAGCTGTTTTTT. Protein sequence: CASSWRDPTSTGELFF.

The table lists this clone with a count of one. The CDR3 bases are TGTGCCAGCAGGTTGACAGGGGTCGGGGAGCTGTTTTTT. This codes for CASRLTGVGELFF. This chain connects TRBV28 to TRBJ2-2; 8 bases align to TRBD1. The CDR3 has 13 amino acids. Germline CDR1 is MDHEN and CDR2 is SYDVKM. V was pared by 6 bases and J by 7 bases, with 4 bases of the junction left unmatched.

The DNA of the CDR3 is TGTGCCAGTAGTATGAGAGGGTTCGGGTACGAGCAGTACTTC. Its translation: CASSMRGFGYEQYF. The chain is built from TRBV19 and TRBJ2-7, with TRBD2 as a possible D gene (5 bases). The germline V gene encodes CDR1 LNHDA and CDR2 SQIVND (reference sequence). V was cut by 3 bases and J by 4 bases, with 13 bases left in between. This CDR3 region has 14 residues.

The rearrangement joins TRBV2 to TRBJ2-1; TRBD2 agrees at 11 bases. The V and J ends lost 1 base and 4 bases, in that order; junction bases with no gene match: 6. The germline V gene has CDR1 SNHLY and CDR2 FYNNEI. The length of the CDR3 is 17 residues. The CDR3 DNA reads TGTGCCAGCAGTGAAGGTATAACTAGCGGGAGTTACAATGAGCAGTTCTTC. This translates into CASSEGITSGSYNEQFF.

The chain uses TRBV29-1 and TRBJ1-2, with D possibly matching TRBD1 (5 bases). CDR3 length equals 14 residues. Germline V gene sequence: CDR1 SQVTM, CDR2 ANQGSEA. Trimming removed 4 bases from V and 4 bases from J, with 16 bases in between. CDR3 residues: CSVGGRPDTYGYTF. The CDR3 region has the DNA TGCAGCGTTGGGGGCCGCCCGGATACCTATGGCTACACCTTC. The complete variable domain, with remaining parts taken from reference TRBV29-1 and TRBJ1-2, reads SAVISQKPSRDICQRGTSLTIQCQVDSQVTMMFWYRQQPGQSLTLIATANQGSEATYESGFVIDKFPISRPNLTFSTLTVSNMSPEDSSIYLCSVGGRPDTYGYTFGSGTRLTVV.

This clone showed up just once. The V call is TRBV5-6, the J call TRBJ1-2; TRBD1 agrees at 11 bases. The CDR3 length is 15 residues. Germline V lookup: CDR1 SGHDT, CDR2 YYEEEE. Trimming cost V 4 bases and J 4 bases; bases outside gene matches: 6. CDR3 residues: CASSATGTGGYGYTF. The CDR3 coding sequence is TGTGCCAGCAGCGCGACCGGGACAGGGGGCTATGGCTACACCTTC.

The CDR3 bases are TGCGCCAGCAGTGAACAAAGGGGTTGGTGGAATGAGCAGTTCTTC. The encoded protein is CASSEQRGWWNEQFF. The chain couples TRBV10-1 to TRBJ2-1, with D possibly TRBD1 on 5 matching bases. CDR1 is WNHNN and CDR2 is SYGVQD in the germline V gene (reference sequence). The CDR3 loop spans 15 amino acids. V lost 3 bases, J lost 7 bases, and 16 bases lay in between.

V and J are TRBV6-1 and TRBJ2-2; 9 positions match TRBD1. V shed 5 bases, J shed 6 bases, and the junction held 7 bases outside the gene matches. The CDR3 is 15 amino acids. The germline gives CDR1 MNHNS, CDR2 SASEGT. The CDR3 is CASSIRTGEAGELFF. The CDR3 DNA sequence: TGTGCCAGCAGTATCCGGACAGGGGAGGCCGGGGAGCTGTTTTTT.

V is TRBV19 and J is TRBJ1-5, with D unresolved. The germline V gene encodes CDR1 LNHDA and CDR2 SQIVND (reference sequence). V lost 5 bases and J lost 10, with 21 bases in between. The CDR3 is 15 amino acids. Here the CDR3 DNA reads TGTGCCAGTAGTCGGTCTCGGGAAACGGTTAGCCCCCAGCATTTT. As protein: CASSRSRETVSPQHF.

V and J are TRBV6-5 and TRBJ1-5; D gene uncertain. V was shortened by 2 bases and J by 4 bases, with 9 bases between the two germline ends. The CDR3 totals 14 residues. Germline lookup yields CDR1 MNHEY and CDR2 SVGAGI. CDR3 loop: CASSYDGGNQPQHF. Here the CDR3 DNA reads TGTGCCAGCAGTTACGATGGCGGAAATCAGCCCCAGCATTTT.

The chain couples TRBV7-2 to TRBJ1-2; D might be TRBD1 (6 bases). Germline CDR1 reads SGHTA; CDR2 reads FQGNSA. Trimming shortened V by 0 bases and J by 5 bases, and 16 bases separated the two germline ends. This CDR3 comprises 16 residues. CDR3 sequence (DNA): TGTGCCAGCAGCTTAGCGAGGATGGGACACCTATATGGCTACACCTTC. Encoded protein: CASSLARMGHLYGYTF.

V is TRBV5-1 and J is TRBJ1-3, with 7 nucleotides matching TRBD1. The length of the CDR3 is 15 residues. Germline-derived CDR1 and CDR2 are SGHRS and YFSETQ. J was trimmed by 1 base and V by 7 bases; bases with no gene match: 8. CDR3 in amino acids: CASGLMTGSGNTIYF. The CDR3 region has the DNA TGCGCCAGCGGGTTAATGACAGGGTCTGGAAACACCATATATTTT.

The chain combines TRBV27 with TRBJ2-2, with 7 nucleotides matching TRBD1. Germline lookup yields CDR1 MNHEY and CDR2 SMNVEV (reference sequence). The trim removed 7 bases at V and 2 bases at J, leaving 16 bases unmatched. This CDR3 comprises 18 residues. CDR3 DNA: TGTGCCAGCATTCCCTCCCTTATAGGGGGCAGAAACACCGGGGAGCTGTTTTTT. Translating gives CASIPSLIGGRNTGELFF.

V is TRBV6-1 and J is TRBJ2-2, with 12 bases that match TRBD2. V shed 8 bases, J shed 6 bases, and the junction held 4 bases outside the gene matches. The CDR3 is 14 residues long. Germline V CDR1 and CDR2: MNHNS, SASEGT. In DNA form, the CDR3 reads TGTGCCAGCCGAAGACTAGCGGGGGCCGGGGAGCTGTTTTTT. Its protein is CASRRLAGAGELFF.

J is TRBJ2-5 and V is TRBV27; 9 positions match TRBD2. Looked up from germline, CDR1 is MNHEY and CDR2 is SMNVEV (reference sequence). Trimming cost V 5 bases and J 2 bases; bases outside gene matches: 6. The CDR3 totals 15 residues. The CDR3 region is CASSPWTSVQETQYF. Written as DNA, the CDR3 is TGTGCCAGCAGTCCTTGGACTAGCGTGCAAGAGACCCAGTACTTC.

This clone was observed a handful of times. The chain joins TRBV11-3 to TRBJ2-7; 8 bases agree with TRBD1. With V trimmed by 0 bases and J by 5 bases, 3 bases remained unmatched. Germline CDR1 is SGHNT and CDR2 is YENEEA. The CDR3 runs to 14 residues. CDR3 sequence: CASSLEDRDDEQYF. For the CDR3, the DNA is TGTGCCAGCAGCTTAGAGGACAGGGACGACGAGCAGTACTTC.

The chain employs TRBV9 and TRBJ2-1, with D maybe TRBD2 (7 bases). V was pared by 6 bases and J by 5 bases, with 24 bases between. The CDR3 has 17 residues. Germline lookup yields CDR1 SGDLS and CDR2 YYNGEE. CDR3 in amino acids: CASNNPFLAGANNEQFF. DNA of the CDR3: TGTGCCAGCAATAACCCTTTCCTGGCGGGGGCCAACAATGAGCAGTTCTTC.

This clone was counted between two and nine times. The rearrangement links TRBV5-1 to TRBJ2-1; the match to TRBD2 covers 7 bases. The germline gives CDR1 SGHRS, CDR2 YFSETQ. The CDR3 runs 11 residues. J was trimmed by 12 bases and V by 3 bases; bases with no gene match: 3. CDR3 protein: CASSSPGGQFF. The CDR3 bases are TGCGCCAGCAGCTCCCCGGGGGGGCAGTTCTTC. Variable domain in full (rest from reference TRBV5-1 and TRBJ2-1): KAGVTQTPRYLIKTRGQQVTLSCSPISGHRSVSWYQQTPGQGLQFLFEYFSETQRNKGNFPGRFSGRQFSNSRSEMNVSTLELGDSALYLCASSSPGGQFFGPGTRLTVL.